This T cell receptor beta chain derives from a study of CXCR3-negative and CXCR3-positive naive CD8 T cells. cDNA libraries for TRB were generated by 5' RACE incorporating UMI labels. TCRdb re-called the 5' RACE reads and shows each CDR3 protein once, DNA omitted. The sample includes 90,000 to 95,000 distinct CDR3 sequences. Sorting was done in triplicate for each CD8+ T cell subset (about 320,000 cells each). Germline lookup yields CDR1 MGHRA and CDR2 YSYEKL. The CDR3 contains 16 residues. The chain is built from TRBV4-1 and TRBJ1-5. Sequences were obtained from naive CXCR3- CD8+ T cells from blood. The subset: CD45RO-CCR7+CD27+CD95- naive CD8+ T cells lacking CXCR3 (TNR3-). The sequence was obtained from a human donor in good health. Some clones in this sample may be carry-over from other donors' samples. CDR3 in amino acids: CASSHSPHFSNQPQHF.